The entry that follows covers one TCR beta chain sequence. This entry is derived from a study of blood T cell repertoires in COVID-19. This study enrolled people aged about 18 to 100 from approximately 25 US geographic areas. V lost 4 bases, J lost 6 bases, and 6 bases stayed unmatched. The CDR3 has 14 residues. Germline V gives CDR1 KGHSH, CDR2 LQKENI. Some clones are missing from TCRdb's copy, which holds only in-frame ones; the method was immunoSEQ multiplex PCR. The sample has 150,000 to 200,000 clones, 84% seen once. Input material: PBMCs or T cells enriched from blood (not recorded which). The TCR originated in a middle-aged man who had recovered from COVID-19. J is TRBJ1-5 and V is TRBV18; 7 nucleotides agree with TRBD1. CDR3 sequence (DNA): TGTGCCAGCTCACTTACAGGGGATGGTCAGCCCCAGCATTTT. Translating it yields CASSLTGDGQPQHF.